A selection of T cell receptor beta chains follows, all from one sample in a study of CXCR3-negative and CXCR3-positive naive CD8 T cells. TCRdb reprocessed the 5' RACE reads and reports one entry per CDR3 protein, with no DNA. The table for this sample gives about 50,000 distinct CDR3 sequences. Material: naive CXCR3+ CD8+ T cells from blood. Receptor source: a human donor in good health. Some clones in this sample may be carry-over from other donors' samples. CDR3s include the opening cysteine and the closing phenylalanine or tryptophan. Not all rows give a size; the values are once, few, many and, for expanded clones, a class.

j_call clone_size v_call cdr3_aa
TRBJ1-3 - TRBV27 CASSSGISGNTIYF
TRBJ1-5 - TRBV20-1 CSASGTADFNQPQHF
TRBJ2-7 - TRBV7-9 CASSLGGFHEQYF
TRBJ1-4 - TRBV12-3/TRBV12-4 CASTPGHYEKLFF
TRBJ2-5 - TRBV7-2 CASSPPLETQYF
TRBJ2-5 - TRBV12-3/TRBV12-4 CASNLDRDQETQYF
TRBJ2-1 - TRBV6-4 CASSDSTSGGDYNEQFF
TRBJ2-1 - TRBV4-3 CASSQDFVSYNEQFF
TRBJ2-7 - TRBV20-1 CSARTGLAGIYEQYF
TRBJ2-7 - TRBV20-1 CSAAGGSPAYEQYF
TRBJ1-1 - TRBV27 CASSFSMEGGTEAFF
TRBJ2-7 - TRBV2 CASSGTPRGEQYF
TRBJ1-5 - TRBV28 CASSYQGLGNQPQHF
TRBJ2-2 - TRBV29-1 CSVEDQKGQGRSGELFF
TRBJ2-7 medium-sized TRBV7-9 CASSLGSYEQYF
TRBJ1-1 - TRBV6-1 CASSEKGGWSRAFF
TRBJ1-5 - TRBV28 CASSSVSSNQPQHF
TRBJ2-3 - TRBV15 CATSMLESRAQYF
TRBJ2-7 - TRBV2 CASSRETGTGGYEQYF
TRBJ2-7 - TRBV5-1 CASSLAGPEQYF
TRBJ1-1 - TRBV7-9 CASSLLAFVAFF
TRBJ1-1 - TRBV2 CASSEALLGMNTEAFF
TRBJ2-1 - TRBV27 CASSLTQTGYNEQFF
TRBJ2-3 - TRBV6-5 CPSSYLGPFKDTQYF
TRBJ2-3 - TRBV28 CASSLIEGLTSTDTQYF
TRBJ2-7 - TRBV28 CASSLDLGVSYEQYF
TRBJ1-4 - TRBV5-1 CASSLAVQGTTNEKLFF
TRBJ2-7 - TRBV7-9 CASSLGGGTHEQYF